One T cell receptor (beta chain) is described in this entry. Other DNA sequences in this sample translate to the same CDR3. Clones were sequenced by immunoSEQ multiplex PCR, and TCRdb holds only the in-frame ones, with some missing. The sample records approximately 2.1 million clones, just over 90% being singletons. The sample belongs to a study of shared clonotypes between healthy human individuals. The source is a man aged 18 to 29 in good health. Some clones in this sample may be carry-over from other donors' samples. The sequenced material came from naive CD4+ T cells from PBMCs. Subset in this sample: CD45RA+ positively selected.

CDR3 DNA: TGTGCCAGCTCTCCTTTAGCGGGAGGGACCTACGAGCAGTACTTC. This sequence encodes CASSPLAGGTYEQYF. The gene calls are TRBV18 and TRBJ2-7; 11 nucleotides match TRBD2. J gave up 2 bases and V 6 bases, and 6 bases lay outside the gene matches. Germline CDR1 KGHSH, CDR2 LQKENI. The CDR3 consists of 15 residues.